This TCR beta chain was sequenced in a study of T cell repertoires in cytomegalovirus infection. Looking at the study overall: Public TCR beta signatures marked donors with CMV infection and the matching HLA.

TCRdb re-called the reads through MiXCR, storing one row per CDR3 protein. The table includes 700,000 to 900,000 distinct CDR3 sequences, almost 30% detected once. As regards this clonotype: Its antigen is not identified.

The CDR3 runs 15 residues. Per germline, CDR1 SGHVS and CDR2 FNYEAQ. Trimming pared 5 bases from V and 0 bases from J, leaving 11 bases between. Source: cultured CD8+ T cells from PBMCs, taken from culture after CMV antigen stimulation. The origin of this receptor is a human donor in good health (CMV status not recorded). Some clones in this sample may be carry-over from other donors' samples. The chain couples TRBV7-6 to TRBJ1-3; D ambiguous. In DNA form, the CDR3 reads TGTGCCAGCAGCCTCCAGCGGGGCTCTGGAAACACCATATATTTT. Its protein is CASSLQRGSGNTIYF.